This T cell receptor beta chain was identified in a study of T cell responses to AZD1222 COVID-19 vaccine. Using immunoSEQ multiplex PCR, the repertoire was profiled, and TCRdb retains in-frame clones only, with some absent. The sample shows about 140,000 clones, roughly 90% of them seen only once. This CDR3 contains 11 residues. Germline V lookup: CDR1 MDHEN, CDR2 SYDVKM. V gave up 2 bases and J gave up 6 bases, with 5 bases separating them. General study results and limits: Clonal diversity was possibly underestimated; the donors were predominantly white British and more often female. Just 6 or 7 people given AZD1222 tested seropositive at baseline. The repertoires were collected only after the peak T cell response.

With regard to this clone: The antigen is not known.

This specimen consisted of peripheral blood, obtained on day 0 of AZD1222 vaccination. This chain links TRBV28 with TRBJ2-7; D is unclear. This TCR came from an adult in good health. The DNA of the CDR3 is TGTGCCAGCAGTTTAGGACCCGAGCAGTACTTC. It encodes CASSLGPEQYF.